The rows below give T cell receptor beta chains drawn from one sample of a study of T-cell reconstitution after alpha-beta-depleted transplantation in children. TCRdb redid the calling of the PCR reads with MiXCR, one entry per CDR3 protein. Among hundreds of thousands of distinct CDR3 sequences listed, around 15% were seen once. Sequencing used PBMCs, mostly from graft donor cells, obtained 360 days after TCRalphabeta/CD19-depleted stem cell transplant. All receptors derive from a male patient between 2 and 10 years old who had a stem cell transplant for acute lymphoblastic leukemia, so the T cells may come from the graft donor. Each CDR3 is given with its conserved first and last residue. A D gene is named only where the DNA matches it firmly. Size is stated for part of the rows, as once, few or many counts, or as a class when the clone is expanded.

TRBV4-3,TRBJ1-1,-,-,CASSQEGFEAFF,TGCGCCAGCAGCCAAGAGGGCTTCGAAGCTTTCTTT
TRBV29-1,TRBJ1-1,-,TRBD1,CSVSLLDRGNTEAFF,TGCAGCGTCTCCCTCTTAGACAGGGGGAACACTGAAGCTTTCTTT
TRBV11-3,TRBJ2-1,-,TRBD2,CASSARGKRGSYNEQFF,TGTGCCAGCAGCGCTCGCGGCAAGCGGGGGTCCTACAATGAGCAGTTCTTC
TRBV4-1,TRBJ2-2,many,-,CASSLPRDPNTGELFF,TGCGCCAGCAGCCTCCCTCGGGACCCTAACACCGGGGAGCTGTTTTTT
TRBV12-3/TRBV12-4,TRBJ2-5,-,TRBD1,CASSPLTGGETQYF,TGTGCCAGCAGTCCTCTGACAGGGGGGGAGACCCAGTACTTC
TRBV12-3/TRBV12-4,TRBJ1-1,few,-,CASTLGGITEAFF,TGTGCCAGCACCTTGGGAGGGATAACTGAAGCTTTCTTT
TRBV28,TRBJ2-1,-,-,CASSLPGIPYNEQFF,TGTGCCAGCAGTTTACCGGGAATCCCCTACAATGAGCAGTTCTTC
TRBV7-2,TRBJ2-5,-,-,CASSPNRRWAQETQYF,TGTGCCAGCAGCCCCAACAGGAGATGGGCACAAGAGACCCAGTACTTC
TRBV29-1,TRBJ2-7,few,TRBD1,CSVGTGGFSYEQYF,TGCAGCGTCGGGACAGGGGGTTTTTCTTACGAGCAGTACTTC
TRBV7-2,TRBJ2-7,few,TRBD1,CASSSTGNSNEQYF,TGTGCCAGCAGCTCGACAGGGAATAGCAACGAGCAGTACTTC
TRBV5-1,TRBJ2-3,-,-,CASSFGLGDTQYF,TGCGCCAGCAGCTTTGGGCTGGGAGATACGCAGTATTTT
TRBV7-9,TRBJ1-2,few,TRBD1,CARSRDRVSDGYTF,TGTGCCAGGTCCCGGGACAGGGTTAGTGACGGCTACACCTTC
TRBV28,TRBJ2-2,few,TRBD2,CASSLSWGPLSAAGESNTGELFF,TGTGCCAGCAGTTTATCCTGGGGCCCCCTTTCCGCAGCGGGAGAGTCCAACACCGGGGAGCTGTTTTTT
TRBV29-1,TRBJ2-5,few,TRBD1,CSVGDRVWETQYF,TGCAGCGTTGGCGACAGGGTATGGGAGACCCAGTACTTC
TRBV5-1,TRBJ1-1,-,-,CASSPLTVLNTEAFF,TGCGCCAGCAGCCCACTAACAGTTCTGAACACTGAAGCTTTCTTT
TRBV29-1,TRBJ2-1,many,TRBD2,CSGQRDIAGGGEQFF,TGCAGCGGGCAGCGAGATATAGCGGGAGGTGGGGAGCAGTTCTTC
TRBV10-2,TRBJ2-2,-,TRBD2,CASRGLAGDFPGELFF,TGCGCCAGCCGAGGACTAGCGGGGGACTTTCCCGGGGAGCTGTTTTTT
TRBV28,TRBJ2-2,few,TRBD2,CASMGGRLTGELFF,TGTGCCAGCATGGGCGGGAGATTGACCGGGGAGCTGTTTTTT
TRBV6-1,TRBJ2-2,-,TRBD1,CASSPRDRADTGELFF,TGTGCCAGCAGTCCCCGGGACAGGGCTGACACCGGGGAGCTGTTTTTT
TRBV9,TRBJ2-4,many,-,CASSQGPLAKNIQYF,TGTGCCAGCAGCCAGGGGCCTCTAGCCAAAAACATTCAGTACTTC
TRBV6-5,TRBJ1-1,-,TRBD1,CASSLDRDLNTEAFF,TGTGCCAGCAGTTTGGACAGGGACTTGAACACTGAAGCTTTCTTT
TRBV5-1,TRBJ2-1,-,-,CASSLDRVFFNEQFF,TGCGCCAGCAGCTTGGACAGGGTCTTCTTCAATGAGCAGTTCTTC
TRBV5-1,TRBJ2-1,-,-,CASSLSLPSYNEQFF,TGCGCCAGCAGCTTATCCCTTCCTTCCTACAATGAGCAGTTCTTC
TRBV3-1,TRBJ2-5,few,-,CASSRFQGMETQYF,TGTGCCAGCAGCCGCTTTCAGGGGATGGAGACCCAGTACTTC
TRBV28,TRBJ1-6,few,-,CASSLERGGYNSPLHF,TGTGCCAGCAGTTTAGAGCGGGGGGGCTATAATTCACCCCTCCACTTT
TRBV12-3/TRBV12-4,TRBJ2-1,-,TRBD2,CASAGVGGSNLDEQFF,TGTGCCAGCGCCGGAGTTGGCGGGAGCAATCTCGATGAGCAGTTCTTC
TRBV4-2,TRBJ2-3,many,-,CASSQEVGEEGTDTQYF,TGTGCCAGCAGCCAAGAAGTTGGGGAGGAGGGCACAGATACGCAGTATTTT
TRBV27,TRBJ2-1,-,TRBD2,CASSGTSVYNEQFF,TGTGCCAGCAGTGGGACTAGCGTCTACAATGAGCAGTTCTTC
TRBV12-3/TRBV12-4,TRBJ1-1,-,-,CASSRGRITEAFF,TGTGCCAGCAGCCGGGGACGAATCACTGAAGCTTTCTTT
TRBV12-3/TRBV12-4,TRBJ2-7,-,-,CASSLDPTYEQYF,TGTGCCAGCAGTTTAGACCCAACCTACGAGCAGTACTTC
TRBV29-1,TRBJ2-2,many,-,CSGYIGGELFF,TGCAGCGGCTATATCGGAGGGGAGCTGTTTTTT
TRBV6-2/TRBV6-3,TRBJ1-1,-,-,CASSSWEKRAFF,TGTGCCAGCAGTTCTTGGGAGAAGCGGGCTTTCTTT
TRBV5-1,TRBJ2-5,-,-,CASSPPDGLPQETQYF,TGCGCCAGCAGCCCGCCAGACGGCTTACCCCAAGAGACCCAGTACTTC
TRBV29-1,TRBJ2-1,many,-,CSVSKDWNRANEQFF,TGCAGCGTCTCGAAGGACTGGAACCGGGCGAATGAGCAGTTCTTC
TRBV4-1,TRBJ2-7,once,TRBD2,CASSHRGRAGYEQYF,TGCGCCAGCAGCCATCGCGGGAGGGCGGGGTACGAGCAGTACTTC
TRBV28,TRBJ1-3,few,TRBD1,CASSPGDRPFTIYF,TGTGCCAGCAGTCCCGGGGACAGGCCCTTCACCATATATTTT
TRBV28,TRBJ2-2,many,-,CASSSSGANTGELFF,TGTGCCAGCAGTTCGTCAGGGGCGAACACCGGGGAGCTGTTTTTT
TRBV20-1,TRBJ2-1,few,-,CSARPTTEQFF,TGCAGTGCTAGACCGACTACTGAGCAGTTCTTC
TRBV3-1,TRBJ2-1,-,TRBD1,CASRTGQASYNEQFF,TGTGCCAGCAGGACCGGACAGGCATCCTACAATGAGCAGTTCTTC
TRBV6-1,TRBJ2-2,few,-,CASKGLNTGELFF,TGTGCCAGCAAAGGACTGAACACCGGGGAGCTGTTTTTT
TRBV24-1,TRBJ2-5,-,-,CATSDLRTAGETQYF,TGTGCCACCAGTGATTTGAGGACCGCGGGGGAGACCCAGTACTTC
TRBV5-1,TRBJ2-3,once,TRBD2,CASSLELLAGPYDTQYF,TGCGCCAGCAGCTTGGAATTACTAGCGGGGCCTTACGATACGCAGTATTTT
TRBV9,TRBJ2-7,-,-,CASSARGGGYEQYF,TGTGCCAGCAGCGCTCGTGGGGGTGGGTACGAGCAGTACTTC
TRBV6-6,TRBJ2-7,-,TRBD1,CASRSRDRVEQYF,TGTGCCAGCAGGTCCCGGGACAGGGTCGAGCAGTACTTC
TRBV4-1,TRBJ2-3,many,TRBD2,CASSQDVWGGTQYF,TGCGCCAGCAGCCAAGATGTGTGGGGGGGTACGCAGTATTTT
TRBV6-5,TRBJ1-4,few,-,CASSRYPGATNEKLFF,TGTGCCAGCAGTCGCTACCCAGGGGCAACTAATGAAAAACTGTTTTTT
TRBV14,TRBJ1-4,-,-,CASSQVQQAQNEKLFF,TGTGCCAGCAGCCAAGTCCAACAGGCCCAGAATGAAAAACTGTTTTTT
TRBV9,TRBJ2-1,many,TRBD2,CASSVGFSGTASSYNEQFF,TGTGCCAGCAGCGTAGGCTTTAGCGGGACCGCCAGCTCCTACAATGAGCAGTTCTTC
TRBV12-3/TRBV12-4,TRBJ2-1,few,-,CASSNRDSGKYNEQFF,TGTGCCAGCAGTAACCGGGACTCAGGCAAGTACAATGAGCAGTTCTTC
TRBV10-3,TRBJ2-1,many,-,CAISLTSYNEQFF,TGTGCCATCAGCCTGACTAGTTACAATGAGCAGTTCTTC
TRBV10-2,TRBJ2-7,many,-,CASTLDRDGPYEQYF,TGCGCCAGCACCCTAGACCGGGACGGACCCTACGAGCAGTACTTC
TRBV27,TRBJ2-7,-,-,CASSLTDTYEQYF,TGTGCCAGCAGTTTAACTGATACCTACGAGCAGTACTTC
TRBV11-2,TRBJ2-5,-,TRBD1,CASSHTGDQYF,TGTGCCAGCAGCCATACAGGGGATCAGTACTTC
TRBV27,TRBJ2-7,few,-,CASSLSGEAYEQYF,TGTGCCAGCAGTTTATCGGGCGAGGCCTACGAGCAGTACTTC